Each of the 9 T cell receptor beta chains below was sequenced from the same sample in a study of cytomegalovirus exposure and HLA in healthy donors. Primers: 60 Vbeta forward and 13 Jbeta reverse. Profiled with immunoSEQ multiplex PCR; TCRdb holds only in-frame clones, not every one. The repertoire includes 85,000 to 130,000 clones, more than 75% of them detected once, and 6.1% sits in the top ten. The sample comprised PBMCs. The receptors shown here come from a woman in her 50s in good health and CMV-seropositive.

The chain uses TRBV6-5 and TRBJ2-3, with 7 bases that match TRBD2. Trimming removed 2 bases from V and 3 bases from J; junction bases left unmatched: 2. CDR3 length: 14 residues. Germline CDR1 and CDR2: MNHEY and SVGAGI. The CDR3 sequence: CASSYGLDTDTQYF. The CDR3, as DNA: TGTGCCAGCAGTTACGGACTAGATACAGATACGCAGTATTTT.

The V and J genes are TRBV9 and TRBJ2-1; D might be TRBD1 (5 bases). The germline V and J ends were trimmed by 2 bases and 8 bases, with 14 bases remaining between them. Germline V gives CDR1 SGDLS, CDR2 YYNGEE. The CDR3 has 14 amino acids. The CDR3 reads CASSVTPGFDEQFF. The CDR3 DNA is TGTGCCAGCAGCGTGACCCCAGGGTTCGATGAGCAGTTCTTC.

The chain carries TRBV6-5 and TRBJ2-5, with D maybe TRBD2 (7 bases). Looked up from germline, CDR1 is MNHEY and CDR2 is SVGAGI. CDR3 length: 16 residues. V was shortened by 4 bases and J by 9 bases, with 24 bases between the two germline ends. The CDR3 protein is CASSSPHGGFPGAQYF. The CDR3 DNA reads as TGTGCCAGCAGTTCCCCTCACGGGGGGTTCCCAGGGGCCCAGTACTTC.

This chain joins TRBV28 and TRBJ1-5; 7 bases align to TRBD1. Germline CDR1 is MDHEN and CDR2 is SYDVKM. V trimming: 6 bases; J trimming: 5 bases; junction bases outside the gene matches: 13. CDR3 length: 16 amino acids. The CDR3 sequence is CASSPSLGGGYQPQHF. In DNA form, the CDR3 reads TGTGCCAGCAGCCCATCCCTCGGAGGGGGCTATCAGCCCCAGCATTTT.

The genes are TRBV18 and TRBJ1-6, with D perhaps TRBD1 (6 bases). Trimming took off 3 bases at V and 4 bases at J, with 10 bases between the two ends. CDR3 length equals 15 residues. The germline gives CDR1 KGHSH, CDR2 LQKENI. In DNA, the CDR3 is TGTGCCAGCTCACCTAAGGACAGTTATAATTCACCCCTCCACTTT. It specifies CASSPKDSYNSPLHF.

The DNA for the CDR3 is TGTGCCAGTAGTCTGACAGGTTCGTCTGGAAACACCATATATTTT. Translated, it gives CASSLTGSSGNTIYF. This sequence joins TRBV19 and TRBJ1-3, with D maybe TRBD1 (6 bases). V was shortened by 5 bases and J by 1 base, with 12 bases between the two germline ends. This CDR3 region has 15 residues. Per the germline V gene, CDR1 is LNHDA and CDR2 is SQIVND (reference sequence).

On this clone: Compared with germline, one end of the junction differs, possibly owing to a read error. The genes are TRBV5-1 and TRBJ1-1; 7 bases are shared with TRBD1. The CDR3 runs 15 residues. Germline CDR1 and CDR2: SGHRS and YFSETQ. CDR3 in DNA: TGCGCCAGCAGCAGCCTCCCGGGACAGAACACTGAAGCTTCCTTT. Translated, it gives CASSSLPGQNTEASF.

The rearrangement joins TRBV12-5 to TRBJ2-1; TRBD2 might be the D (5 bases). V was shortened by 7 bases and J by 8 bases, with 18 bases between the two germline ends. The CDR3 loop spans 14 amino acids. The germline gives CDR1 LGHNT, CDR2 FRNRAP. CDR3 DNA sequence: TGTGCTAGTGCCGCGGGCGCGGGTCGGGATGAGCAGTTCTTC. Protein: CASAAGAGRDEQFF.

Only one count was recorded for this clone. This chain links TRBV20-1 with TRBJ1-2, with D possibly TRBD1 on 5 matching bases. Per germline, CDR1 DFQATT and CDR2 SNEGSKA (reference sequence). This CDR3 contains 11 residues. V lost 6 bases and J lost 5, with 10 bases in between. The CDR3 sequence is CSANSGYGYTF. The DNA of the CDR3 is TGCAGTGCAAATTCAGGGTATGGCTACACCTTC.